These 10 T cell receptor beta chains came from one sample sequenced in a study of T-cell reconstitution after alpha-beta-depleted transplantation in children. Unique molecular identifiers were incorporated into the prepared TCRbeta library. TCRdb used MiXCR to reprocess the PCR reads, holding one entry per CDR3 protein. The table shows 200,000 to 250,000 distinct CDR3 sequences, with 8.5% to 10% occurring only once. Material: PBMCs from the stem cell graft donor, obtained from the stem cell graft. The receptors shown here come from a human donor who donated a stem cell graft to a child with acute lymphoblastic leukemia.

The J gene is TRBJ1-1, the V gene TRBV5-1, with D perhaps TRBD1 (6 bases). The CDR3 runs to 15 residues. V lost 1 base and J lost 0, with 10 bases in between. The germline V gene encodes CDR1 SGHRS and CDR2 YFSETQ. This CDR3 is CASSLSQGMNTEAFF. In DNA, the CDR3 is TGCGCCAGCAGCTTGAGTCAGGGGATGAACACTGAAGCTTTCTTT.

This clonotype showed up just a few times. The V call is TRBV12-3 or TRBV12-4, the J call TRBJ1-1, with a weak D call TRBD1 (6 bases). The CDR3 length is 14 residues. The V end lost 2 bases, the J end lost 1 base, and 8 bases lay between the germline ends. CDR3: CASSLWDKNTEAFF. The CDR3 DNA follows: TGTGCCAGCAGTTTATGGGACAAGAACACTGAAGCTTTCTTT.

Only a few counts were recorded for this clonotype. This chain links TRBV20-1 with TRBJ1-4; D is possibly TRBD1 (5 bases). This CDR3 region has 15 residues. CDR1 and CDR2 (germline): DFQATT, SNEGSKA (reference sequence). Trimming shortened V by 0 bases and J by 5 bases, and 13 bases separated the two germline ends. The CDR3 here is CSARDSARVNEKLFF. CDR3 in DNA: TGCAGTGCTAGAGATTCCGCCAGGGTAAATGAAAAACTGTTTTTT.

This clonotype has more than one count but fewer than ten. This chain connects TRBV5-1 to TRBJ2-3, with a possible D match to TRBD1 (6 bases). CDR3 length equals 15 residues. The V end lost 2 bases, the J end lost 3 bases, and 13 bases lay between the germline ends. Germline V lookup: CDR1 SGHRS, CDR2 YFSETQ. The CDR3 region has the DNA TGCGCCAGCAGCTTACCGGGACAATCAACAGATACGCAGTATTTT. This translates into CASSLPGQSTDTQYF.

CDR3 DNA sequence: TGCGCCAGCAGCTTGTTCCTAGCGGAAAATGAGCAGTTCTTC. Its protein is CASSLFLAENEQFF. This chain uses TRBV5-1 with TRBJ2-1; TRBD2 matches 7 bases. The V gene's germline CDR1 is SGHRS and CDR2 YFSETQ. The V segment lost 1 base and the J segment 7 bases; nucleotides outside the gene matches: 5. This CDR3 contains 14 residues.

The J gene is TRBJ2-7, the V gene TRBV6-1; D may be TRBD2 (5 bases). This CDR3 is 14 amino acids long. Looked up from germline, CDR1 is MNHNS and CDR2 is SASEGT. V was trimmed by 2 bases and J by 5 bases, leaving 13 bases between them. The CDR3 is CASSERPTRDEQYF. The CDR3 nucleotides are TGTGCCAGCAGTGAACGACCGACGCGGGACGAGCAGTACTTC.

This clonotype was detected a few times. The chain is built from TRBV7-2 and TRBJ2-7; TRBD2 matches at 8 bases. Per germline, CDR1 SGHTA and CDR2 FQGNSA. The CDR3 spans 14 residues. The V and J ends lost 3 bases and 7 bases, in that order; junction bases with no gene match: 8. In DNA, the CDR3 is TGTGCCAGCAGCTTCAACGGGGGGGCGGAAGAGCAGTACTTC. Translating gives CASSFNGGAEEQYF. The whole variable domain, remainder taken from reference TRBV7-2 and TRBJ2-7, is GAGVSQSPSNKVTEKGKDVELRCDPISGHTALYWYRQSLGQGLEFLIYFQGNSAPDKSGLPSDRFSAERTGGSVSTLTIQRTQQEDSAVYLCASSFNGGAEEQYFGPGTRLTVT.

As to this clonotype: One junction end disagrees with the germline gene, perhaps due to a read error. The V gene is TRBV20-1, the J gene TRBJ1-5; D gene ambiguous. Germline values: CDR1 DFQATT, CDR2 SNEGSKA (reference sequence). This CDR3 has 16 residues. CDR3 bases: TGCAGTGCTCGAGAACCGAACTTAGCGAAGGGTCAGCCCCAGCATTTT. This encodes CSAREPNLAKGQPQHF.

The chain has TRBV9 and TRBJ2-2; 9 bases agree with TRBD2. Germline V gene lookup returns CDR1 SGDLS and CDR2 YYNGEE. This CDR3 is built from 16 residues. V lost 0 bases to trimming and J lost 4 bases; unmatched junction nucleotides: 4. CDR3 loop: CASSVGRGGVTGELFF. CDR3 DNA sequence: TGTGCCAGCAGCGTAGGGCGGGGGGGGGTCACCGGGGAGCTGTTTTTT.

The chain recombines TRBV7-2 with TRBJ1-4, with D perhaps matching TRBD1 (6 bases). CDR1 and CDR2 (germline): SGHTA, FQGNSA. The CDR3 consists of 14 residues. V lost 1 base, J lost 3 bases, and 6 bases lay in between. The DNA for the CDR3 is TGTGCCAGCAGCTTAGAGGGGGCTAATGAAAAACTGTTTTTT. It specifies CASSLEGANEKLFF.